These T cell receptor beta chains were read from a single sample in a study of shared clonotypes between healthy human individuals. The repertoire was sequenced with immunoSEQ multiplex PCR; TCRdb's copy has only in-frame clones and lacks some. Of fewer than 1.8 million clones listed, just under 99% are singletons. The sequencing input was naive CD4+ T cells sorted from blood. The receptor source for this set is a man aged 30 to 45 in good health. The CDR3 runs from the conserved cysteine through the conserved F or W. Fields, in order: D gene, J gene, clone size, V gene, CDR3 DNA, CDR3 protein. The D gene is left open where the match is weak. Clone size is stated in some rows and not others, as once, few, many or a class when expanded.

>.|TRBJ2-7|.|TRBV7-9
TGTGCCAGCAGCTACACTAGTAACAATGAGGAGCAGTACTTC
CASSYTSNNEEQYF
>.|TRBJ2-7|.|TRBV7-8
TGTGCCAGCAGCTCCGCCGGTGTATCGGGAGCAGGGGAGCAGTACTTC
CASSSAGVSGAGEQYF
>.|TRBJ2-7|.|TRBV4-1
TGCGCCAGCAGCCAATTTCATCCGGGAGTGGACGAGCAGTACTTC
CASSQFHPGVDEQYF
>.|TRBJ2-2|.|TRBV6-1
TGTGCCAGCAGTGACAGAAACACCGGGGAGCTGTTTTTT
CASSDRNTGELFF
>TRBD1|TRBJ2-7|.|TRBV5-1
TGCGCCAGCAGCTTGGCCGGGACAGGGAGCTACGAGCAGTACTTC
CASSLAGTGSYEQYF
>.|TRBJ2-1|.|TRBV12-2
TGTGCAAGTCGCTTAGCGGGTGACTGGACTAGCGAATACAATGAGCAGTTCTTC
CASRLAGDWTSEYNEQFF
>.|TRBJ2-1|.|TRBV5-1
TGCGCCAGCAGCCGCCGTAGTACTAATAGGGTGGAAAATGAGCAGTTCTTC
CASSRRSTNRVENEQFF
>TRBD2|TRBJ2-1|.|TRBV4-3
TGCGCCAGCAGCCCCACTAGCGGGATAGGAAATGAGCAGTTCTTC
CASSPTSGIGNEQFF
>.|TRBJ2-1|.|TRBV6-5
TGTGCCAGCAGTTACCAAGGGGATGCAGGGAATGAGCAGTTCTTC
CASSYQGDAGNEQFF
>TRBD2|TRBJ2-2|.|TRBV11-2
TGTGCCAGCAGCCCTAGGGGACTAGCGAGTCCCGGGGAGCTGTTTTTT
CASSPRGLASPGELFF
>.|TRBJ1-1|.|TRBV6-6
TGTGCCAGCAGTGACAGCAACACTGAAGCTTTCTTT
CASSDSNTEAFF
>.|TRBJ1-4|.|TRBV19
TGTGCCAGTACGAGATTAACAGGGATTAATGAAAAACTGTTTTTT
CASTRLTGINEKLFF
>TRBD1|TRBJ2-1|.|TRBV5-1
TGCGCCAGCAGCTTGTTCGACAGGGATTCGAATGAGCAGTTCTTC
CASSLFDRDSNEQFF
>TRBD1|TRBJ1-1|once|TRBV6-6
TGTGCCAGCAGTCCTGGGACAGGGGGCTTCTTT
CASSPGTGGFF
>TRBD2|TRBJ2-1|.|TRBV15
TGTGCCACCAGCAGTCACCGTAGCGGGAGGAGAGACAATGAGCAGTTCTTC
CATSSHRSGRRDNEQFF
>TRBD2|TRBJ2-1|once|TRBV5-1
TGCGCCAGCAGTTCTGTGGCGGGAGGGAAAAGCTCCTACAATGAGCAGTTCTTC
CASSSVAGGKSSYNEQFF
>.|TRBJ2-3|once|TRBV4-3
TGCGCCAGCAGCCAAGAAGGACAGCGCACAGATACGCAGTATTTT
CASSQEGQRTDTQYF
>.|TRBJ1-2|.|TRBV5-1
TGCGCCAGCAGCTTAGAGGGGAGCTATGGCTACACCTTC
CASSLEGSYGYTF
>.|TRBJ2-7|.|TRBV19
TGTGCCAGTAGTATTTGGGTGGGGCAGGGGCACTACGAGCAGTACTTC
CASSIWVGQGHYEQYF
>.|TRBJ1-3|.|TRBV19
TGTGCCAGTGGGTCCAAGGGAAACACCATATATTTT
CASGSKGNTIYF
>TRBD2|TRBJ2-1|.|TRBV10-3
TGTGCCACCTCAAGGCCGGGACTAGAGGTCCATGAGCAGTTCTTC
CATSRPGLEVHEQFF
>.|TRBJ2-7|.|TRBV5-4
TGTGCCAGCAGCTTGACAGAAAACTCCTACGAGCAGTACTTC
CASSLTENSYEQYF
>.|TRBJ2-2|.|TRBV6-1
TGTGCCAGCAGTGAGGGCAGCGCCGGGGAGCTGTTTTTT
CASSEGSAGELFF
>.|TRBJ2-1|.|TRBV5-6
TGTGCCAGCAGCTTGGGGGGCTTCTGGGAGCAGTTCTTC
CASSLGGFWEQFF
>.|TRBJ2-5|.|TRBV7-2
TGTGCCAGCAGCTTAGTAGCAGGGGTTGAGACCCAGTACTTC
CASSLVAGVETQYF
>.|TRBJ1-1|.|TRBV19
TGTGCCAGTAGCCTCAGACCCTCTCGCACTGAAGCTTTCTTT
CASSLRPSRTEAFF
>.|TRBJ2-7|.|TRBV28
TGTGCCAGCAGTTTACAGGGCCCCTACGAGCAGTACTTC
CASSLQGPYEQYF
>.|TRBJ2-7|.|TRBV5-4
TGTGCCAGCAGCTTGGACCCGGGGAGGTTTTACGAGCAGTACTTC
CASSLDPGRFYEQYF
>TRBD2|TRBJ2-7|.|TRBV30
TGTGCCTGGAGTGCCCCAAGACTAGCCGCCTACGAGCAGTACTTC
CAWSAPRLAAYEQYF
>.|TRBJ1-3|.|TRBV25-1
TGTGCCAGCAGTGAGTGGCACTCTGGAAACACCATATATTTT
CASSEWHSGNTIYF
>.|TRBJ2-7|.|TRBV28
TGTGCCAGCAGGAGGGGATGGGTGTACGAGCAGTACTTC
CASRRGWVYEQYF
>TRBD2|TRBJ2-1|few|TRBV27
TGTGCCAGCAGTGTAAGACTAGCGGGAGGCGATGAGCAGTTCTTC
CASSVRLAGGDEQFF
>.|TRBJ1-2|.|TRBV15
TGTGCCACCAGCAGAGATGGCGGAGACAACTATGGCTACACCTTC
CATSRDGGDNYGYTF
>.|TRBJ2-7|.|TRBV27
TGTGCCAGCACCCTTTTGGAGCCCTACGAGCAGTACTTC
CASTLLEPYEQYF
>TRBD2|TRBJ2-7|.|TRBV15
TGTGCCACCAGCAGAGAAGGCGGGGGTGGATACGAGCAGTACTTC
CATSREGGGGYEQYF
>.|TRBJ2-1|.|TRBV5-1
TGCGCCAGCAGCTTGAGGACCAGGGACAATGAGCAGTTCTTC
CASSLRTRDNEQFF
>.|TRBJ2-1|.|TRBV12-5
TGTGCTAGTGGTTTGGATATGAGAAACAATGAGCAGTTCTTC
CASGLDMRNNEQFF
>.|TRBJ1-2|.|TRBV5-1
TGCGCCAGCAGCTTGGGATCCGGGGACTATGGCTACACCTTC
CASSLGSGDYGYTF
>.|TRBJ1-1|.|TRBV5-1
TGCGCCAGCAAGGGGAACACTGAAGCTTTCTTT
CASKGNTEAFF
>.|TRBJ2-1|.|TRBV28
TGTGCCGCCCAGGGGCTACTCTACAATGAGCAGTTCTTC
CAAQGLLYNEQFF
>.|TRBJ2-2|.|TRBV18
TGTGCCAGCTCACCGCGGGGTTTGAACACCGGGGAGCTGTTTTTT
CASSPRGLNTGELFF
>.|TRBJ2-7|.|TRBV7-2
TGTGCCAGCAGCTTTTATCATCAGACGGGACAAGCCTACGAGCAGTACTTC
CASSFYHQTGQAYEQYF
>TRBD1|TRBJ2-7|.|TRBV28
TGTGCCAGCAGGGGACAGGGGGCGGCCTACGAGCAGTACTTC
CASRGQGAAYEQYF
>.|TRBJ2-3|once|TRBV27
TGTGCCAGCAGTTTTAGCGGCTATAGCACAGATACGCAGTATTTT
CASSFSGYSTDTQYF
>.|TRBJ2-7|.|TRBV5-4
TGTGCCAGCAGCTTGGAATCGGGACTTACCTACGAGCAGTACTTC
CASSLESGLTYEQYF
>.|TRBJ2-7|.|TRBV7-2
TGTGCCAGCAGCTTAGTATCCGGGTCCGTATACGAGCAGTACTTC
CASSLVSGSVYEQYF
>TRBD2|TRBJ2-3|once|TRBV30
TGTGCCTGGCTAGGGACTAGCGGGAGGGCCGTCACAGATACGCAGTATTTT
CAWLGTSGRAVTDTQYF
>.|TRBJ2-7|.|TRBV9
TGTGCCAGCAGCAAGGGCCTCGAGTACGAGCAGTACTTC
CASSKGLEYEQYF
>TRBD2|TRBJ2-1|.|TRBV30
TGTGCCTGGAGTTTCCAGCGGGGACCTAACAATGAGCAGTTCTTC
CAWSFQRGPNNEQFF
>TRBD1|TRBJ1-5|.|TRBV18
TGTGCCAGCTTTTTCAGGGGGAATCAGCCCCAGCATTTT
CASFFRGNQPQHF
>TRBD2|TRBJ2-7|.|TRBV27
TGTGCCAGCGGTTTAGCGGGAGCCCCTCCCTACGAGCAGTACTTC
CASGLAGAPPYEQYF
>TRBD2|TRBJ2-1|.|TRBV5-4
TGTGCCAGCAGTACTAGCGGGGTATACAATGAGCAGTTCTTC
CASSTSGVYNEQFF
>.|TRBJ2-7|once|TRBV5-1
TGCGCCAGCAGCTTGGCCTCGGACTACGAGCAGTACTTC
CASSLASDYEQYF
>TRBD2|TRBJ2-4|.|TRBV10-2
TGCGCCAGCAGGGAGGGACTAGTGGGAGAACAAAACATTCAGTACTTC
CASREGLVGEQNIQYF
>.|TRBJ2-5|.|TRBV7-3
TGTGCCAGCAGCTTATCAGGGCGGGAGACCCAGTACTTC
CASSLSGRETQYF
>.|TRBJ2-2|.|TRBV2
TGTGCCAGCAGTGAACAGGGGTCCGGGGAGCTGTTTTTT
CASSEQGSGELFF